This T cell receptor beta chain was recovered during a study of blood T cell repertoires in COVID-19. As originally analysed: Nucleated cell counts were estimated from reference gene primer amplification. TCRdb keeps only in-frame clones here, not all; method: immunoSEQ multiplex PCR. V, J and clone size are those of that table, while D and trimming were read from the DNA. The table has more than 70,000 clones, roughly 84% seen once. Per the germline V gene, CDR1 is LNHDA and CDR2 is SQIVND (reference sequence). The length of the CDR3 is 17 residues. Losses at the gene ends were 0 bases for V and 5 bases for J; bases not matched to a gene: 8.

This clonotype was sampled from a woman of 80 years or more in a cohort sampled during active or convalescent COVID-19. Sequenced sample: peripheral blood. V gene TRBV19 combines with J gene TRBJ2-2, with 8 bases lining up with TRBD2. This chain's CDR3 is CASSIDWGGRYTGELFF. The CDR3 DNA reads as TGTGCCAGTAGTATAGATTGGGGCGGGAGGTATACCGGGGAGCTGTTTTTT.